The TCR beta chain described here comes from a study of blood T cells in healthy people across ages. V was pared by 4 bases and J by 2 bases, with 4 bases of the junction left unmatched. CDR1 SGHTA and CDR2 FQGNSA come from the germline V gene. The CDR3 has 14 residues. A J-beta primer mix and a sample-barcoded 5' primer were used in a second PCR of about 7 to 12 cycles. TCRdb analysed the 5' RACE reads with MiXCR anew, one entry per CDR3 protein. Of over a million distinct CDR3 sequences listed, 55% to 75% are singletons. Each sample yielded at least 6 million isolated PBMCs. The origin of this receptor is a man aged 18 to 30 in good health. The sample was blood. V is TRBV7-2 and J is TRBJ2-5; 7 bases fit TRBD2. DNA for the CDR3: TGTGCCAGCAGCTCCGGAGCGGGACAAGAGACCCAGTACTTC. Translating it yields CASSSGAGQETQYF.